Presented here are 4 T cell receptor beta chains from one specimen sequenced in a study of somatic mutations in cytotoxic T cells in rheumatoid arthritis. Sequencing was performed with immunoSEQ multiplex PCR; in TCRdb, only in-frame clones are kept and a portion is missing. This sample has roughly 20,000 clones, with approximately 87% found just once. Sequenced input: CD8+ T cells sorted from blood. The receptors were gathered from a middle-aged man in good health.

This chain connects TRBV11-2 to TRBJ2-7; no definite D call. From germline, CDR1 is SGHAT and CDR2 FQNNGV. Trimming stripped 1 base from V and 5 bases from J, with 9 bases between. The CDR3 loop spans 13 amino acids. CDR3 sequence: CASSLGPRNEQYF. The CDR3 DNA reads TGTGCCAGCAGCTTAGGCCCCCGAAACGAGCAGTACTTC. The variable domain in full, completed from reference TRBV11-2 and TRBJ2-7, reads EAGVAQSPRYKIIEKRQSVAFWCNPISGHATLYWYQQILGQGPKLLIQFQNNGVVDDSQLPKDRFSAERLKGVDSTLKIQPAKLEDSAVYLCASSLGPRNEQYFGPGTRLTVT.

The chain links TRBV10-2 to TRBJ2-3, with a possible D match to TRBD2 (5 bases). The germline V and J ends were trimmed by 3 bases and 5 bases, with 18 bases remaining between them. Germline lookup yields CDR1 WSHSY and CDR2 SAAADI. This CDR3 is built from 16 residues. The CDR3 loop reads CASSESPGRGIDTQYF. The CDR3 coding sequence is TGCGCCAGCAGTGAAAGCCCGGGGAGAGGGATAGATACGCAGTATTTT.

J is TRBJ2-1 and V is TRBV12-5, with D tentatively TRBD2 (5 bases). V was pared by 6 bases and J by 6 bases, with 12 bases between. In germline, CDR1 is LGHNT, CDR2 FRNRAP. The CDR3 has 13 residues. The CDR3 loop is CASGFVSGNEQFF. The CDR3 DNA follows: TGTGCTAGTGGGTTTGTAAGCGGCAATGAGCAGTTCTTC.

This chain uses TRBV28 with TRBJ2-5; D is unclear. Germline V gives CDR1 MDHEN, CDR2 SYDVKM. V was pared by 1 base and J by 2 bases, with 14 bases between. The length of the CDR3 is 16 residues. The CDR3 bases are TGTGCCAGCAGTTTATCCGCGCGAGGCTTTCAAGAGACCCAGTACTTC. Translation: CASSLSARGFQETQYF.